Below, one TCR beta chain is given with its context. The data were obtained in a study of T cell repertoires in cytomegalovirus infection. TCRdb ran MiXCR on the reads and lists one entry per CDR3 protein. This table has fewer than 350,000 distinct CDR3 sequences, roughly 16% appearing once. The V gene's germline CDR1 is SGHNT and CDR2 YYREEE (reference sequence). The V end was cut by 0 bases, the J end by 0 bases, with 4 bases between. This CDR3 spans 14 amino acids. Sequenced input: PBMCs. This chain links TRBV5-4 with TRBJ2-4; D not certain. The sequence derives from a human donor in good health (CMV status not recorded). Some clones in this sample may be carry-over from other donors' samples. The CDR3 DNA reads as TGTGCCAGCAGCTTGGAAGGAGCCAAAAACATTCAGTACTTC. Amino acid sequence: CASSLEGAKNIQYF.